The 29 T cell receptor beta chains reported below all come from one sample, sequenced in a study of shared clonotypes between healthy human individuals. Generated by immunoSEQ multiplex PCR, the TCRdb table keeps only in-frame clones and is missing some. Of about 520,000 clones in the sample, 78% were seen once. The sample consisted of PBMCs. All receptors derive from a middle-aged woman in good health. Some clones in this sample may be carry-over from other donors' samples.

With regard to this clone: Other DNA sequences from this sample encode an identical CDR3 as well. The chain employs TRBV5-4 and TRBJ2-3, with D possibly matching TRBD1 (6 bases). The CDR3 runs to 13 residues. Trimming took 3 bases from V and 4 from J, leaving 9 bases between them. CDR1 is SGHNT, CDR2 YYREEE, per germline (reference sequence). As DNA, the CDR3 is TGTGCCAGCAGCTCGGACAGTTCAGATACGCAGTATTTT. Protein sequence: CASSSDSSDTQYF.

As DNA, the CDR3 is TGTGCCAGCAGCCCGACAGGGATTGAGTCTGAAGCTTTCTTT. The encoded protein is CASSPTGIESEAFF. The chain links TRBV7-9 to TRBJ1-1; 7 positions match TRBD1. The CDR3 is made up of 14 amino acids. Germline V CDR1 and CDR2: SEHNR, FQNEAQ (reference sequence). J was trimmed by 6 bases and V by 5 bases; bases with no gene match: 9.

This clone has at least ten counts. J is TRBJ2-4 and V is TRBV2; no clear D. V was shortened by 5 bases and J by 3 bases, with 8 bases between the two germline ends. The CDR3 is 13 amino acids. The germline gives CDR1 SNHLY, CDR2 FYNNEI. This chain's CDR3 is CASSTDVKNIQYF. DNA of the CDR3: TGTGCCAGCAGTACGGACGTCAAAAACATTCAGTACTTC.

This chain uses TRBV5-1 with TRBJ1-3; D uncertain. Germline assignment: CDR1 SGHRS and CDR2 YFSETQ. V lost 0 bases and J 0 bases, leaving 7 bases between the germline ends. The length of the CDR3 is 15 residues. The CDR3 loop reads CASSLGGNSGNTIYF. CDR3 DNA sequence: TGCGCCAGCAGCTTGGGAGGGAACTCTGGAAACACCATATATTTT.

The chain couples TRBV6-5 to TRBJ2-2, with D maybe TRBD2 (5 bases). Looked up from germline, CDR1 is MNHEY and CDR2 is SVGAGI. This CDR3 contains 14 residues. Trimming left V 6 bases short and J 1 base short, with 9 bases between. CDR3 loop: CASRILGNTGELFF. As DNA, the CDR3 is TGTGCCAGCAGAATACTAGGGAACACCGGGGAGCTGTTTTTT.

The V call is TRBV11-2, the J call TRBJ2-2, with D possibly being TRBD2 (5 bases). This CDR3 is 17 amino acids long. V was clipped by 5 bases and J by 0 bases, with 16 bases between them. CDR1 and CDR2 (germline): SGHAT, FQNNGV. The CDR3, as DNA: TGTGCCAGCAGCCTCTCGGCGGGTAACGCGAACACCGGGGAGCTGTTTTTT. Residues: CASSLSAGNANTGELFF. The complete variable domain, with remaining parts taken from reference TRBV11-2 and TRBJ2-2, reads EAGVAQSPRYKIIEKRQSVAFWCNPISGHATLYWYQQILGQGPKLLIQFQNNGVVDDSQLPKDRFSAERLKGVDSTLKIQPAKLEDSAVYLCASSLSAGNANTGELFFGEGSRLTVL.

The chain is built from TRBV5-1 and TRBJ2-6; D might be TRBD2 (6 bases). V was pared by 4 bases and J by 0 bases, with 11 bases between. The V gene's germline CDR1 is SGHRS and CDR2 YFSETQ. The CDR3 is made up of 16 amino acids. The CDR3, as DNA: TGCGCCAGCAGCCGGGACTTCGGCTCTGGGGCCAACGTCCTGACTTTC. Translation gives CASSRDFGSGANVLTF.

The sample holds a few counts of this clone. This chain uses TRBV6-5 with TRBJ1-1; the D is unclear. There are 11 residues in the CDR3. V lost 10 bases and J lost 4, with 10 bases in between. Germline CDR1 is MNHEY and CDR2 is SVGAGI. CDR3 region: CATSTLTEAFF. DNA of the CDR3: TGTGCCACCTCTACCCTCACTGAAGCTTTCTTT.

The chain uses TRBV11-2 and TRBJ2-1; D call uncertain. The CDR3 runs 13 residues. V lost 5 bases, J lost 8 bases, and 13 bases lay in between. Germline V lookup: CDR1 SGHAT, CDR2 FQNNGV. As DNA, the CDR3 is TGTGCCAGCAGCCCTACCGGCGGCGATGAGCAGTTCTTC. It is translated as CASSPTGGDEQFF. The entire variable domain, with the rest obtained from reference TRBV11-2 and TRBJ2-1, is as follows: EAGVAQSPRYKIIEKRQSVAFWCNPISGHATLYWYQQILGQGPKLLIQFQNNGVVDDSQLPKDRFSAERLKGVDSTLKIQPAKLEDSAVYLCASSPTGGDEQFFGPGTRLTVL.

With regard to this clone: A read error may explain this, as a much larger clone is one base away. This chain uses TRBV11-3 with TRBJ2-5; D may be TRBD2 (6 bases). The J call may be incorrect, as the DNA end agrees better with TRBJ2-7. Germline V gene lookup returns CDR1 SGHNT and CDR2 YENEEA. This CDR3 is 12 amino acids long. The CDR3 region has the DNA TGTGCCAGCAGCGCGGGGTCCTACGAGCAGTACTTC. This gives the protein CASSAGSYEQYF.

This clone has only one observation. The chain combines TRBV2 with TRBJ2-1; 7 bases match TRBD2. The germline CDR1 and CDR2 sequences are SNHLY and FYNNEI. CDR3 length: 17 residues. Trimming took 1 base from V and 3 from J; bases not matched to a gene: 9. The CDR3 nucleotides are TGTGCCAGCAGTGAAGGGTCGAGCGGGATTCTCTACAATGAGCAGTTCTTC. Translated: CASSEGSSGILYNEQFF.

The V gene is TRBV7-9, the J gene TRBJ2-7, with 8 bases aligning to TRBD1. Germline trimming cut 5 bases from V and 6 bases from J; bases unmatched to any gene: 9. This CDR3 has 14 residues. Germline V CDR1 and CDR2: SEHNR, FQNEAQ (reference sequence). For the CDR3, the DNA is TGTGCCAGCAGCCCCGGGACAGGCCCCATCGAGCAGTACTTC. Amino acid sequence: CASSPGTGPIEQYF.

This chain links TRBV5-1 with TRBJ1-4; 7 bases align to TRBD1. Germline CDR1 is SGHRS and CDR2 is YFSETQ. V lost 5 bases to trimming and J lost 5 bases; unmatched junction nucleotides: 6. CDR3 length equals 14 residues. Here the CDR3 reads CASRRDSSNEKLFF. CDR3 nucleotide sequence: TGCGCCAGCAGGCGGGACAGCTCAAATGAAAAACTGTTTTTT.

The rearrangement links TRBV15 to TRBJ1-3, with unresolved D. This CDR3 is built from 14 residues. The ends were cut back, 4 bases at V and 4 bases at J, with 11 bases in the middle. Germline CDR1 reads LNHNV; CDR2 reads YYDKDF (reference sequence). In nucleotides, the CDR3 is TGTGCCACCAGCATCTCCGGATCAGGAAACACCATATATTTT. Its protein product is CATSISGSGNTIYF.

Concerning this clone: Other DNA sequences of this sample code for an identical CDR3. CDR3 nucleotides: TGCGCCAGCAGCTCTCAGGGGGGAGAGACCCAGTACTTC. It is translated as CASSSQGGETQYF. The chain joins TRBV5-1 to TRBJ2-5, with D perhaps matching TRBD1 (7 bases). The CDR3 is 13 residues long. Trimming stripped 3 bases from V and 4 bases from J, with 10 bases between. Germline CDR1 SGHRS, CDR2 YFSETQ.

V and J are TRBV19 and TRBJ2-3, with TRBD1 matching 10 bases. The germline CDR1 and CDR2 sequences are LNHDA and SQIVND (reference sequence). Trimming cost V 6 bases and J 3 bases; bases outside gene matches: 6. The CDR3 contains 15 residues. As DNA, the CDR3 is TGTGCCAGTAGCCGGAAGGACAGGGGGACAGATACGCAGTATTTT. Protein product: CASSRKDRGTDTQYF.

The J gene is TRBJ2-7, the V gene TRBV11-2, with TRBD2 as a possible D gene (5 bases). Trimming left V 4 bases short and J 10 bases short, with 17 bases between. CDR3 length: 13 amino acids. CDR1 is SGHAT and CDR2 is FQNNGV in the germline V gene. Here the CDR3 reads CASSSSGLRGQYF. The DNA of the CDR3 is TGTGCCAGCAGCTCCTCTGGGCTTCGGGGACAGTACTTC. The full variable domain, completed using reference TRBV11-2 and TRBJ2-7, is EAGVAQSPRYKIIEKRQSVAFWCNPISGHATLYWYQQILGQGPKLLIQFQNNGVVDDSQLPKDRFSAERLKGVDSTLKIQPAKLEDSAVYLCASSSSGLRGQYFGPGTRLTVT.

The genes are TRBV5-6 and TRBJ1-6; 9 nucleotides match TRBD1. Trimming removed 5 bases from V and 10 bases from J; junction bases left unmatched: 7. Germline V gives CDR1 SGHDT, CDR2 YYEEEE. CDR3 length: 14 residues. The CDR3 DNA follows: TGTGCCAGCAGTCACAGGGGGCAGAACTCACCCCTCCACTTT. It specifies CASSHRGQNSPLHF.

In its sample, this clone was seen once. This rearrangement joins TRBV7-8 to TRBJ2-1; TRBD2 agrees at 12 bases. Germline CDR1 SGHVS, CDR2 FQNEAQ. The CDR3 loop spans 16 amino acids. The ends lost 5 bases at V and 4 bases at J; junction bases unmatched: 6. CDR3 region: CASSQTSGSVYNEQFF. CDR3 nucleotides: TGTGCCAGCAGCCAGACTAGCGGGAGTGTATACAATGAGCAGTTCTTC.

This clone was counted between two and nine times. The chain has TRBV6-5 and TRBJ1-2; D not resolved. The CDR3 has 12 amino acids. Germline CDR1 is MNHEY and CDR2 is SVGAGI. Trimming pared 7 bases from V and 8 bases from J, leaving 14 bases between. CDR3 loop: CASTNTPGGYTF. CDR3 in DNA: TGTGCCAGCACAAACACCCCCGGAGGCTACACCTTC.

The chain links TRBV30 to TRBJ1-5, with D possibly matching TRBD1 (6 bases). V gave up 0 bases and J gave up 6 bases, with 12 bases separating them. The length of the CDR3 is 14 residues. Germline V gene data show CDR1 as GTSNPN and CDR2 as SVGIG (reference sequence). Written as DNA, the CDR3 is TGTGCCTGGAGTGTATTACAGGGTAGTCAGCCCCAGCATTTT. As protein: CAWSVLQGSQPQHF.

The genes are TRBV11-3 and TRBJ2-3; possible D gene TRBD1, 5 bases. V lost 1 base, J lost 1 base, and 18 bases lay in between. Germline-derived CDR1 and CDR2 are SGHNT and YENEEA. This CDR3 has 18 residues. The CDR3 loop reads CASSLGRPGTGGTDTQYF. The CDR3 DNA reads as TGTGCCAGCAGCTTAGGGCGTCCGGGCACAGGAGGCACAGATACGCAGTATTTT.

The chain uses TRBV28 and TRBJ1-6; D is unresolved. Germline V gives CDR1 MDHEN, CDR2 SYDVKM. V was shortened by 4 bases and J by 7 bases, with 14 bases between the two germline ends. The length of the CDR3 is 15 residues. CDR3 DNA sequence: TGTGCCAGCAGTTCGGCGACACTTGCCAATTCACCCCTCCACTTT. It is translated as CASSSATLANSPLHF.

The J gene is TRBJ1-1, the V gene TRBV6-1; 7 bases map to TRBD1. The germline V gene encodes CDR1 MNHNS and CDR2 SASEGT. This CDR3 is built from 13 residues. The V and J ends lost 5 bases and 0 bases, in that order; junction bases with no gene match: 0. This CDR3 reads CASSTGVNTEAFF. The CDR3 bases are TGTGCCAGCAGTACAGGGGTGAACACTGAAGCTTTCTTT.

The V call is TRBV4-3, the J call TRBJ2-3; TRBD1 aligns across 7 bases. The CDR3 has 17 amino acids. V trimming: 2 bases; J trimming: 1 base; junction bases outside the gene matches: 9. Germline V gene lookup returns CDR1 LGHNA and CDR2 YSLEER. The CDR3 region is CASSQRVRDRGTDTQYF. CDR3 in DNA: TGCGCCAGCAGCCAACGAGTCCGGGACAGAGGCACAGATACGCAGTATTTT.

The DNA for the CDR3 is TGTGCCAGCAGTCCCCAGGGCGGGGAGCTGTTTTTT. This gives the protein CASSPQGGELFF. This chain joins TRBV6-6 and TRBJ2-2; a possible D gene is TRBD1 (5 bases). The CDR3 extends over 12 amino acids. CDR1 is MNHNY and CDR2 is SVGAGI in the germline V gene (reference sequence). V lost 5 bases, J lost 7 bases, and 8 bases lay in between.

To note about this clone: This may be a read error, as it is one base from a much larger clone. This same CDR3 is encoded by further DNA sequences in the sample. CDR3 coding DNA: TGTGCCAGCAGCACCTACAATGAGCAGTTCTTC. Amino acid sequence: CASSTYNEQFF. The gene calls are TRBV28 and TRBJ2-1; no reliable D call. The CDR3 length is 11 residues. The ends were cut back, 6 bases at V and 2 bases at J, with 2 bases in the middle. Germline loops: CDR1 MDHEN, CDR2 SYDVKM.

This chain joins TRBV28 and TRBJ2-5, with a possible D match to TRBD1 (5 bases). Trimming shortened V by 6 bases and J by 5 bases, and 13 bases separated the two germline ends. Germline CDR1 and CDR2: MDHEN and SYDVKM. The CDR3 spans 13 residues. Here the CDR3 reads CASRLTGRETQYF. In DNA form, the CDR3 reads TGTGCCAGCAGACTTACAGGCCGGGAGACCCAGTACTTC.

The chain employs TRBV5-4 and TRBJ1-1; no reliable D call. With 3 bases removed from V and 5 bases from J, the gap between germline ends came to 14 bases. This CDR3 contains 14 residues. Looked up from germline, CDR1 is SGHNT and CDR2 is YYREEE (reference sequence). CDR3 coding DNA: TGTGCCAGCAGCTGGCGGCAGAGGGAGACTGAAGCTTTCTTT. Its protein is CASSWRQRETEAFF. Full variable domain (remainder filled in from reference TRBV5-4 and TRBJ1-1): ETGVTQSPTHLIKTRGQQVTLRCSSQSGHNTVSWYQQALGQGPQFIFQYYREEENGRGNFPPRFSGLQFPNYSSELNVNALELDDSALYLCASSWRQRETEAFFGQGTRLTVV.